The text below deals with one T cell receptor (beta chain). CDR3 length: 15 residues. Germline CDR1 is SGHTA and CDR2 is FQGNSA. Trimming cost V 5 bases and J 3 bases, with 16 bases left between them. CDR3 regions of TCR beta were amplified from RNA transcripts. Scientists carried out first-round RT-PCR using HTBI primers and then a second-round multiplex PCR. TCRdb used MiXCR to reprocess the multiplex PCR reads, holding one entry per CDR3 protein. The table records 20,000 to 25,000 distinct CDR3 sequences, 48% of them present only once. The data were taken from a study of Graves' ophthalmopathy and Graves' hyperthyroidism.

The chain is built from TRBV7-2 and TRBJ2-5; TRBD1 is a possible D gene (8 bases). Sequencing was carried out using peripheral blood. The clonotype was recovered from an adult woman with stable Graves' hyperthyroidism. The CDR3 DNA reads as TGTGCCAGCAGCCGCACAGGGGGGGCAGAAGAGACCCAGTACTTC. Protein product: CASSRTGGAEETQYF.